The 29 T cell receptor beta chains listed next were all sequenced from one sample in a study of identical twins. TCRdb reanalysed the 5' RACE reads using MiXCR and keeps one entry per CDR3 protein. The sample holds roughly 250,000 distinct CDR3 sequences, 6.5% to 9% seen once. In addition, the sample was reused for a study of yellow fever vaccine responses in identical twins.

The specimen sequenced was CD8+ T cells sorted from blood. These receptors came from a woman aged 18 to 35 in good health.

The chain couples TRBV12-3 or TRBV12-4 to TRBJ2-2; possible D gene TRBD1, 6 bases. This CDR3 has 13 residues. Between the trimmed V and J ends, which lost 6 bases and 6 bases, there was a span of 11 bases. DNA for the CDR3: TGTGCCAGCAGGTTACAGGGCGCCGGGGAGCTGTTTTTT. This translates into CASRLQGAGELFF.

This clonotype was seen a few times. The V gene is TRBV11-2, the J gene TRBJ2-2, with TRBD1 as a possible D gene (6 bases). This CDR3 region has 15 residues. V was trimmed by 4 bases and J by 3 bases, leaving 12 bases between them. Germline V CDR1 and CDR2: SGHAT, FQNNGV. The CDR3 DNA reads as TGTGCCAGCAGCTCGCGACAGGAGGACACCGGGGAGCTGTTTTTT. It codes for CASSSRQEDTGELFF.

This clonotype was counted once. The chain employs TRBV19 and TRBJ1-1; D possibly corresponds to TRBD1 (5 bases). Germline V gene data show CDR1 as LNHDA and CDR2 as SQIVND (reference sequence). The CDR3 has 14 amino acids. The germline V and J ends were trimmed by 3 bases and 4 bases, with 12 bases remaining between them. CDR3 sequence reads: CASSIPGSGTEAFF. The CDR3 DNA reads as TGTGCCAGTAGTATCCCAGGGAGCGGCACTGAAGCTTTCTTT.

This clonotype was recorded at least ten times. This chain joins TRBV7-9 and TRBJ2-2; 10 nucleotides agree with TRBD1. Looked up from germline, CDR1 is SEHNR and CDR2 is FQNEAQ (reference sequence). CDR3 length: 17 amino acids. With 5 bases clipped from V and 7 bases from J, the junction kept 13 bases outside the gene matches. The DNA for the CDR3 is TGTGCCAGCAGCGGGACGAACGGGACAGGGGTTCACGGGGAGCTGTTTTTT. This encodes CASSGTNGTGVHGELFF.

In this sample, this clonotype turned up many times. The V and J genes are TRBV12-3 or TRBV12-4 and TRBJ2-2; perhaps TRBD1 as D (6 bases). The CDR3 has 15 amino acids. Trimming pared 1 base from V and 4 bases from J, leaving 10 bases between. The CDR3 DNA reads as TGTGCCAGCAGTTTAGAACAGGGTCGCACCGGGGAGCTGTTTTTT. Encoded protein: CASSLEQGRTGELFF.

This clonotype was counted a few times. This chain connects TRBV7-9 to TRBJ2-2; possible D gene TRBD1, 5 bases. The CDR3 has 15 amino acids. Germline V gene data show CDR1 as SEHNR and CDR2 as FQNEAQ (reference sequence). V gave up 4 bases and J gave up 4 bases, with 13 bases separating them. In DNA, the CDR3 is TGTGCCAGCAGCTGGGTACAGGCGGCCACCGGGGAGCTGTTTTTT. Amino acid sequence: CASSWVQAATGELFF.

This clonotype was observed a handful of times. The CDR3 bases are TGTGCCAGCAGTCTCCCCGGGACAGGGTCTGAAGCTTTCTTT. It encodes CASSLPGTGSEAFF. This rearrangement joins TRBV28 to TRBJ1-1; 9 nucleotides agree with TRBD1. This CDR3 has 14 amino acids. The germline V gene encodes CDR1 MDHEN and CDR2 SYDVKM. V was clipped by 5 bases and J by 6 bases; unmatched bases: 7.

This chain links TRBV2 with TRBJ2-3, with TRBD1 identical over 7 bases. Germline CDR1 reads SNHLY; CDR2 reads FYNNEI. J lost 0 bases, V lost 3 bases, and 3 bases had no gene match. The CDR3 totals 15 residues. CDR3 region: CASSDGQASTDTQYF. CDR3 coding DNA: TGTGCCAGCAGTGACGGACAGGCGAGCACAGATACGCAGTATTTT.

This clonotype was seen more than once but under ten times. The CDR3, as DNA: TGCGCCAGCAGCCAATTCCAGGGGACCACCTACGAGCAGTACTTC. Its translation: CASSQFQGTTYEQYF. The V gene is TRBV4-1, the J gene TRBJ2-7, with D perhaps matching TRBD1 (6 bases). The CDR3 runs 15 residues. CDR1 and CDR2 from the germline V gene are MGHRA and YSYEKL. V was clipped by 2 bases and J by 2 bases, with 13 bases between them.

The rearrangement joins TRBV28 to TRBJ2-1; D is unresolved. The germline gives CDR1 MDHEN, CDR2 SYDVKM. The length of the CDR3 is 11 residues. Trimming shortened V by 10 bases and J by 3 bases, and 7 bases separated the two germline ends. Here the CDR3 reads CATGLYNEQFF. In DNA, the CDR3 is TGTGCCACCGGTCTCTACAATGAGCAGTTCTTC.

V gene TRBV7-8 combines with J gene TRBJ1-2; D is uncertain. Trimming pared 4 bases from V and 8 bases from J, leaving 17 bases between. Germline CDR1 and CDR2: SGHVS and FQNEAQ. CDR3 size: 14 residues. CDR3 DNA: TGTGCCAGCAGCTCCACGAGGACGGTCGGGGGCTACACCTTC. Translation: CASSSTRTVGGYTF.

The chain uses TRBV12-3 or TRBV12-4 and TRBJ2-6, with 12 bases matching TRBD2. The J segment lost 0 bases and the V segment lost 1 base, leaving 1 base of the junction unmatched. The CDR3 has 18 residues. The CDR3 DNA sequence: TGTGCCAGCAGTTTAGGGACTAGCGGGAACTCTGGGGCCAACGTCCTGACTTTC. This translates into CASSLGTSGNSGANVLTF.

This clonotype was recorded at least ten times. The chain carries TRBV5-1 and TRBJ2-3, with D possibly TRBD2 on 5 matching bases. From germline, CDR1 is SGHRS and CDR2 YFSETQ. CDR3 length: 16 amino acids. Trimming cost V 0 bases and J 6 bases, with 17 bases left between them. The CDR3 protein is CASSLAGRPAEDTQYF. The DNA of the CDR3 is TGCGCCAGCAGCTTGGCCGGAAGACCAGCGGAGGATACGCAGTATTTT.

The chain recombines TRBV13 with TRBJ2-1; D is perhaps TRBD2 (5 bases). V was trimmed by 1 base and J by 3 bases, leaving 7 bases between them. Germline CDR1 reads PRHDT; CDR2 reads FYEKMQ (reference sequence). The CDR3 has 14 amino acids. CDR3 in DNA: TGTGCCAGCAGCTTAGAGGCGGGCTACAATGAGCAGTTCTTC. Translating it yields CASSLEAGYNEQFF.

Ten or more counts support this clonotype. V usage is TRBV12-3 or TRBV12-4 and J usage is TRBJ2-7; 7 positions match TRBD1. The CDR3 contains 12 residues. Germline trimming cut 5 bases from V and 6 bases from J; bases unmatched to any gene: 4. The chain's CDR3 is CASSPNRGEQYF. The CDR3 DNA reads TGTGCCAGCAGTCCCAACAGGGGCGAGCAGTACTTC.

The sample holds many counts of this clonotype. The V gene is TRBV29-1, the J gene TRBJ2-7; D is tentatively TRBD1 or TRBD2 (6 bases each). CDR1 SQVTM and CDR2 ANQGSEA come from the germline V gene. V was shortened by 5 bases and J by 0 bases, with 14 bases between the two germline ends. This CDR3 spans 14 amino acids. CDR3 loop: CSVPGAGSSYEQYF. CDR3 bases: TGCAGCGTTCCGGGGGCGGGGAGCTCCTACGAGCAGTACTTC.

The chain uses TRBV20-1 and TRBJ2-7; D is undetermined. CDR3 length: 12 residues. Per germline, CDR1 DFQATT and CDR2 SNEGSKA (reference sequence). Trimming took 2 bases from V and 7 from J, leaving 12 bases between them. The CDR3 DNA reads TGCAGTGCTAGACGACCGGATGGGGAGCAGTACGTC. Protein: CSARRPDGEQYV.

The chain joins TRBV10-1 to TRBJ2-1; 8 bases line up with TRBD1. The CDR3 is made up of 15 amino acids. Germline assignment: CDR1 WNHNN and CDR2 SYGVQD (reference sequence). V lost 3 bases, J lost 7 bases, and 8 bases stayed unmatched. The CDR3 loop reads CASSEPGQVDNEQFF. The CDR3 DNA is TGCGCCAGCAGTGAACCGGGACAGGTGGATAATGAGCAGTTCTTC.

This chain links TRBV7-3 with TRBJ2-7, with 7 bases matching TRBD1. Trimming took 2 bases from V and 0 from J; bases not matched to a gene: 4. The CDR3 runs 15 residues. Germline assignment: CDR1 SGHTA and CDR2 FQGTGA. CDR3 sequence (DNA): TGTGCCAGCAGCTTAGATGGGACAGACTCCTACGAGCAGTACTTC. This encodes CASSLDGTDSYEQYF.

This clonotype was seen repeatedly, ten times or more. V gene TRBV29-1 combines with J gene TRBJ2-7, with a possible D match to TRBD1 (6 bases). The CDR3 length is 15 residues. CDR1 is SQVTM and CDR2 is ANQGSEA in the germline V gene. Trimming pared 2 bases from V and 2 bases from J, leaving 16 bases between. The CDR3 DNA follows: TGCAGCGTTGAACCCCTCGAAGGGGACACCTACGAGCAGTACTTC. This translates into CSVEPLEGDTYEQYF.

J is TRBJ2-5 and V is TRBV4-1; 7 positions agree with TRBD1. Germline CDR1 and CDR2: MGHRA and YSYEKL. The CDR3 consists of 13 residues. Losses at the gene ends were 4 bases for V and 4 bases for J; bases not matched to a gene: 3. The CDR3 bases are TGCGCCAGCAGCCGGGGACAGCCAGAGACCCAGTACTTC. Translated: CASSRGQPETQYF.

This chain connects TRBV20-1 to TRBJ2-2; unclear D gene. V dropped 3 bases and J dropped 0 bases, with 5 bases sitting between them. Germline CDR1 reads DFQATT; CDR2 reads SNEGSKA (reference sequence). The CDR3 runs 13 residues. The CDR3 is CSASNPNTGELFF. The CDR3 nucleotides read TGCAGTGCTAGTAACCCGAACACCGGGGAGCTGTTTTTT.

There are many counts of this clonotype. This CDR3 reads CASSSQVSGANVLTF. CDR3 nucleotides: TGTGCCAGCAGTTCACAGGTCTCTGGGGCCAACGTCCTGACTTTC. V is TRBV12-3 or TRBV12-4 and J is TRBJ2-6, with D maybe TRBD1 (5 bases). There are 15 residues in the CDR3. Trimming cost V 4 bases and J 0 bases, with 7 bases left between them.

This clonotype has a count of ten or more. The chain links TRBV25-1 to TRBJ2-7, with D possibly TRBD1 on 5 matching bases. V lost 2 bases, J lost 0 bases, and 8 bases lay in between. Germline V gene lookup returns CDR1 MGHDK and CDR2 SYGVNS. The CDR3 has 14 residues. Here the CDR3 DNA reads TGTGCCAGCAGTGAAAAGGACAACTCCTACGAGCAGTACTTC. Translating it yields CASSEKDNSYEQYF.

This clonotype was counted at least ten times. The V gene is TRBV20-1, the J gene TRBJ2-5, with TRBD1 matching 12 bases. Germline assignment: CDR1 DFQATT and CDR2 SNEGSKA (reference sequence). V trimming: 6 bases; J trimming: 4 bases; junction bases outside the gene matches: 9. The CDR3 loop spans 15 amino acids. The CDR3 spells CSAETGTGGGETQYF. The CDR3 bases are TGCAGTGCAGAAACCGGGACAGGGGGCGGAGAGACCCAGTACTTC.

This clonotype was seen only a few times. The chain recombines TRBV13 with TRBJ2-1; weak D call: TRBD1 (5 bases). V lost 5 bases and J 0 bases, leaving 14 bases between the germline ends. The CDR3 covers 16 residues. In germline, CDR1 is PRHDT, CDR2 FYEKMQ (reference sequence). The chain's CDR3 is CASSASAGFSYNEQFF. The CDR3 nucleotides are TGTGCCAGCAGCGCGAGCGCAGGGTTCTCCTACAATGAGCAGTTCTTC.

The chain is built from TRBV7-6 and TRBJ2-7; D is unresolved. CDR1 SGHVS and CDR2 FNYEAQ come from the germline V gene. This CDR3 is built from 13 residues. V shed 1 base and J shed 6 bases, with 10 bases lying between them. In DNA form, the CDR3 reads TGTGCCAGCAGCTTAGACGCGGATACCGAGCAGTACTTC. Protein sequence: CASSLDADTEQYF.

J is TRBJ2-3 and V is TRBV27; TRBD1 matches at 11 bases. The CDR3 spans 16 residues. V lost 5 bases, J lost 6 bases, and 10 bases stayed unmatched. CDR1 and CDR2 from the germline V gene are MNHEY and SMNVEV (reference sequence). The CDR3 bases are TGTGCCAGCAGTCCTCGGGACAGGGGGTTCTGGGATACGCAGTATTTT. As protein: CASSPRDRGFWDTQYF.

This clonotype occurred a few times. This chain connects TRBV3-1 to TRBJ2-5, with D hard to call. V lost 5 bases, J lost 2 bases, and 9 bases lay in between. The CDR3 has 13 residues. The germline CDR1 and CDR2 sequences are LGHDT and YNNKEL (reference sequence). The CDR3 protein is CASSKVGQETQYF. CDR3 bases: TGTGCCAGCAGCAAAGTAGGTCAAGAGACCCAGTACTTC.